Below, 23 T cell receptor beta chains from the same sample are listed, as sequenced in a study of PD-L1 blockade in urothelial cancer. Data came from immunoSEQ multiplex PCR; TCRdb stores just in-frame clones and leaves some out. This sample has 29,000 or so clones; over 60% occur once, and the top ten carry around 3.3%. Time point in this sample: peripheral blood 6 weeks after treatment start. The source material was PBMCs, sampled around atezolizumab (anti-PD-L1) treatment. These receptors all come from a man in his 70s with urothelial cancer.

The chain is built from TRBV28 and TRBJ1-1, with 7 nucleotides matching TRBD1. Germline V gene lookup returns CDR1 MDHEN and CDR2 SYDVKM. V gave up 6 bases and J gave up 5 bases; unmatched junction bases: 9. The CDR3 runs to 14 residues. This CDR3 is CASREGGEYTEAFF. The CDR3, as DNA: TGTGCCAGCAGGGAAGGGGGCGAATATACTGAAGCTTTCTTT.

The chain couples TRBV28 to TRBJ1-1, with D hard to call. Looked up from germline, CDR1 is MDHEN and CDR2 is SYDVKM. The CDR3 has 13 amino acids. Trimming removed 8 bases at V and 5 bases at J, with 15 bases between. The CDR3 loop reads CASGLDGRTEAFF. Here the CDR3 DNA reads TGTGCCAGCGGATTGGACGGGAGAACTGAAGCTTTCTTT.

The chain links TRBV7-2 to TRBJ2-3; 8 bases agree with TRBD2. The length of the CDR3 is 16 residues. The germline V gene has CDR1 SGHTA and CDR2 FQGNSA. J gave up 1 base and V 4 bases, and 7 bases lay outside the gene matches. CDR3 in amino acids: CASSSEAGAGTDTQYF. In DNA form, the CDR3 reads TGTGCCAGCAGCTCGGAAGCGGGAGCCGGCACAGATACGCAGTATTTT.

The genes are TRBV19 and TRBJ2-1, with 9 bases identical to TRBD1. Germline V gene sequence: CDR1 LNHDA, CDR2 SQIVND (reference sequence). The CDR3 totals 16 residues. The V segment lost 4 bases and the J segment 2 bases; nucleotides outside the gene matches: 6. This chain's CDR3 is CASSRTGEKPYNEQFF. In DNA, the CDR3 is TGTGCCAGTAGTAGGACAGGGGAAAAGCCCTACAATGAGCAGTTCTTC.

V gene TRBV7-2 combines with J gene TRBJ1-1, with a tentative D call TRBD1 (6 bases). The CDR3 spans 13 residues. Germline V gene sequence: CDR1 SGHTA, CDR2 FQGNSA. V was pared by 5 bases and J by 4 bases, with 11 bases between. This CDR3 reads CASSANRVTEAFF. The CDR3 DNA reads TGTGCCAGCAGCGCCAACAGGGTCACTGAAGCTTTCTTT.

V usage is TRBV7-2 and J usage is TRBJ1-1; TRBD1 might be the D (5 bases). Between the trimmed V and J ends, which lost 2 bases and 9 bases, there was a span of 10 bases. The CDR3 runs to 12 residues. CDR1 is SGHTA, CDR2 FQGNSA, per germline. DNA of the CDR3: TGTGCCAGCAGCTTAATCAACAGGCAAGCTTTCTTT. Protein: CASSLINRQAFF.

This clone was observed a single time. The V gene is TRBV11-3, the J gene TRBJ2-1; maybe TRBD2 (7 bases). The CDR3 extends over 15 amino acids. V was cut by 0 bases and J by 7 bases, with 13 bases left in between. Per germline, CDR1 SGHNT and CDR2 YENEEA. The CDR3 DNA is TGTGCCAGCAGCTTAGAAGGGGGAGGGGGTAATGAGCAGTTCTTC. Protein product: CASSLEGGGGNEQFF.

The chain has TRBV5-1 and TRBJ2-3, with TRBD2 identical over 11 bases. CDR1 is SGHRS and CDR2 is YFSETQ in the germline V gene. This CDR3 contains 17 residues. The junction had 5 bases not matched to a gene; V was cut back by 2 bases and J by 0 bases. Here the CDR3 reads CASSLPGTSGSTDTQYF. In DNA form, the CDR3 reads TGCGCCAGCAGCTTACCCGGGACTAGCGGAAGCACAGATACGCAGTATTTT.

This clone was counted a single time. V and J are TRBV7-2 and TRBJ2-3; 7 bases map to TRBD1. This CDR3 is built from 15 residues. The germline V gene has CDR1 SGHTA and CDR2 FQGNSA. Unmatched junction bases numbered 8, after V lost 5 bases and J lost 3 bases. This CDR3 is CASSQKRTGTDTQYF. The CDR3 nucleotides read TGTGCCAGCAGCCAAAAAAGGACAGGAACAGATACGCAGTATTTT.

This clone was detected a few times. This chain uses TRBV4-3 with TRBJ1-3; D is ambiguous. The length of the CDR3 is 13 residues. CDR1 is LGHNA, CDR2 YSLEER, per germline. V lost 4 bases and J 4 bases, leaving 8 bases between the germline ends. CDR3 DNA: TGCGCCAGCAGCCTAATCAGGGGAAACACCATATATTTT. Protein product: CASSLIRGNTIYF.

The gene calls are TRBV10-3 and TRBJ2-1; the D gene is possibly TRBD2 (6 bases). The CDR3 has 16 residues. V was shortened by 2 bases and J by 7 bases, with 18 bases between the two germline ends. The V gene's germline CDR1 is ENHRY and CDR2 SYGVKD. CDR3 sequence (DNA): TGTGCCATCAGTGAGGCCTCTGGGCGGGGTCAAAATGAGCAGTTCTTC. Amino acids: CAISEASGRGQNEQFF.

This chain connects TRBV18 to TRBJ2-2; TRBD1 aligns across 8 bases. This CDR3 has 15 residues. Germline loops: CDR1 KGHSH, CDR2 LQKENI. V dropped 6 bases and J dropped 5; count of bases not matched to a gene: 8. The CDR3 DNA reads TGTGCCAGCTCCGCAGCCACAGGGGGAACCGGGGAGCTGTTTTTT. This gives the protein CASSAATGGTGELFF.

The chain employs TRBV7-9 and TRBJ2-7; 9 bases are shared with TRBD1. Trimming cost V 2 bases and J 2 bases; bases outside gene matches: 4. This CDR3 has 15 residues. The germline gives CDR1 SEHNR, CDR2 FQNEAQ (reference sequence). CDR3 loop: CASSLRGQGPYEQYF. The CDR3, as DNA: TGTGCCAGCAGCTTAAGGGGACAGGGACCCTACGAGCAGTACTTC.

V is TRBV6-5 and J is TRBJ1-2; maybe TRBD1 (5 bases). The V and J ends lost 8 bases and 4 bases respectively, with 11 bases between them. Germline CDR1 and CDR2: MNHEY and SVGAGI. The CDR3 spans 12 residues. CDR3 coding DNA: TGTGCCAGCGGCGGCAGGGCCTATGGCTACACCTTC. Encoded protein: CASGGRAYGYTF.

The chain recombines TRBV5-1 with TRBJ2-1; the D is unclear. CDR1 and CDR2 (germline): SGHRS, YFSETQ. Trimming shortened V by 4 bases and J by 0 bases, and 11 bases separated the two germline ends. This CDR3 has 15 amino acids. DNA for the CDR3: TGCGCCAGCAGCCGCGCGGAGAGCTCCTACAATGAGCAGTTCTTC. Translated: CASSRAESSYNEQFF.

This rearrangement joins TRBV19 to TRBJ1-2; D is unresolved. Germline V gene sequence: CDR1 LNHDA, CDR2 SQIVND (reference sequence). This CDR3 region has 17 residues. Trimming left V 5 bases short and J 4 bases short, with 23 bases between. DNA for the CDR3: TGTGCCAGTAGTCCTATATTGGGGTCGGGAAGGAGCTATGGCTACACCTTC. Its protein is CASSPILGSGRSYGYTF.

V and J are TRBV18 and TRBJ1-1; TRBD1 matches 10 bases. The V and J ends lost 4 bases and 5 bases, in that order; junction bases with no gene match: 1. Germline V CDR1 and CDR2: KGHSH, LQKENI. The CDR3 extends over 13 amino acids. CDR3 coding DNA: TGTGCCAGCTCACGGACAGGGGGTACTGAAGCTTTCTTT. This sequence encodes CASSRTGGTEAFF.

The V and J genes are TRBV4-1 and TRBJ2-3; a weak D match, TRBD2 (7 bases). This CDR3 comprises 16 residues. V lost 8 bases to trimming and J lost 3 bases, with 21 bases between them. The germline V gene has CDR1 MGHRA and CDR2 YSYEKL. Here the CDR3 reads CASRGIGRGWTDTQYF. As DNA, the CDR3 is TGCGCCAGCCGGGGTATAGGGAGGGGGTGGACAGATACGCAGTATTTT.

This chain joins TRBV6-6 and TRBJ1-2; 7 bases align to TRBD1. Germline values: CDR1 MNHNY, CDR2 SVGAGI (reference sequence). The CDR3 is 13 amino acids. V shed 8 bases and J 8 bases; nucleotides not matched to a gene: 11. CDR3 nucleotides: TGTGCCAGCGGCACAGGGGACCTTGAAGGCTACACCTTC. It specifies CASGTGDLEGYTF.

The CDR3 bases are TGTGCCAGCAGTCTGGGGGGACAGGGGGCTAAGATAGGTCAGCCCCAGCATTTT. It is translated as CASSLGGQGAKIGQPQHF. The chain combines TRBV28 with TRBJ1-5; 12 nucleotides align to TRBD1. V dropped 5 bases and J dropped 6; count of bases not matched to a gene: 14. Per germline, CDR1 MDHEN and CDR2 SYDVKM. This CDR3 is 18 amino acids long. The whole variable domain, filled in from reference TRBV28 and TRBJ1-5, reads DVKVTQSSRYLVKRTGEKVFLECVQDMDHENMFWYRQDPGLGLRLIYFSYDVKMKEKGDIPEGYSVSREKKERFSLILESASTNQTSMYLCASSLGGQGAKIGQPQHFGDGTRLSIL.

In its sample, this clone was seen a few times. This rearrangement joins TRBV28 to TRBJ2-7, with TRBD1 matching over 7 bases. CDR3 length: 14 residues. The V segment lost 7 bases and the J segment 3 bases; nucleotides outside the gene matches: 9. Germline CDR1 and CDR2: MDHEN and SYDVKM. Written as DNA, the CDR3 is TGTGCCAGCACCGTCGACAGGGATTACTACGAGCAGTACTTC. It codes for CASTVDRDYYEQYF.

The V gene is TRBV7-6, the J gene TRBJ1-4; the D is unclear. The CDR3 loop spans 14 amino acids. V lost 5 bases and J 0 bases, leaving 7 bases between the germline ends. CDR1 SGHVS and CDR2 FNYEAQ come from the germline V gene. CDR3 protein: CASSHRATNEKLFF. CDR3 DNA: TGTGCCAGCAGCCACCGCGCAACTAATGAAAAACTGTTTTTT.

The rearrangement uses TRBV4-3 and TRBJ2-5; 8 nucleotides line up with TRBD1. This CDR3 has 14 residues. Germline V gene data show CDR1 as LGHNA and CDR2 as YSLEER. V dropped 0 bases and J dropped 4; count of bases not matched to a gene: 1. CDR3 sequence (DNA): TGCGCCAGCAGCCAAGATGGACAGGGAGAGACCCAGTACTTC. Its protein is CASSQDGQGETQYF.